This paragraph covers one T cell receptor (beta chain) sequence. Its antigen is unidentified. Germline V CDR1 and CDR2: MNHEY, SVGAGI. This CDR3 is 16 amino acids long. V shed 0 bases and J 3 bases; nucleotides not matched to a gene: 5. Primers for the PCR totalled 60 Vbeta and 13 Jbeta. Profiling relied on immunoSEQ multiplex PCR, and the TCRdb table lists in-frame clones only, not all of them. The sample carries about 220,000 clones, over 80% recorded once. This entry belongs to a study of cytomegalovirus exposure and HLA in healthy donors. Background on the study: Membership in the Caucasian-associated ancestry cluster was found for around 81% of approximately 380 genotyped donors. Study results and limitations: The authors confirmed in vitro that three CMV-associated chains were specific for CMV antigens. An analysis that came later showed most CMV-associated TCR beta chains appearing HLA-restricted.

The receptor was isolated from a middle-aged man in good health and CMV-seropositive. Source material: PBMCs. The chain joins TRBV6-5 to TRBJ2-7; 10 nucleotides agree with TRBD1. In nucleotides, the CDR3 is TGTGCCAGCAGTTACTCCCATGGGACAGGGGACTACGAGCAGTACTTC. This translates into CASSYSHGTGDYEQYF.